The TCR beta chain described here comes from a study of T cell responses to AZD1222 COVID-19 vaccine. Only in-frame clones appear in the TCRdb table, and some are missing; sequencing was by immunoSEQ multiplex PCR. The sample yields roughly 35,000 clones, 75% to 80% seen once. This receptor was obtained from an adult who received the AZD1222 COVID-19 vaccine. The specimen comprised peripheral blood, sampled 28 days after the second AZD1222 dose.

The CDR3 region has the DNA TGTGCCAGCAGTTACCGAGGAAATTACAATGAGCAGTTCTTC. Translation: CASSYRGNYNEQFF. This sequence joins TRBV6-5 and TRBJ2-1; D is unresolved. Germline values: CDR1 MNHEY, CDR2 SVGAGI. The CDR3 length is 14 residues. With 2 bases removed from V and 4 bases from J, the gap between germline ends came to 9 bases.